Included here is one T cell receptor (beta chain) sequence, with context. What it binds is not known. Distinct nucleotide sequences in the sample also encode this CDR3. This specimen belongs to a study of shared clonotypes between healthy human individuals. The table came from immunoSEQ multiplex PCR; TCRdb's copy has only in-frame clones and leaves some out. In the table there are about 980,000 clones, around 80% of which are singletons. This CDR3 region has 13 residues. Germline CDR1 SNHLY, CDR2 FYNNEI. Trimming removed 4 bases from V and 5 bases from J, with 11 bases in between. Points from the study as a whole: Sampling used blood alone; tissue repertoires probably differ. Rarefaction indicated that sorted-subset sequencing remained incomplete although depth was large.

This TCR was sampled from a man aged 18 to 35 in good health. The J gene is TRBJ2-5, the V gene TRBV2, with D perhaps matching TRBD1 (6 bases). The sample was memory CD4+ T cells sorted from blood. The subset: CD45RA-negative fraction. The chain's CDR3 is CASSVGGRETQYF. The DNA of the CDR3 is TGTGCCAGCAGTGTAGGGGGTCGGGAGACCCAGTACTTC.